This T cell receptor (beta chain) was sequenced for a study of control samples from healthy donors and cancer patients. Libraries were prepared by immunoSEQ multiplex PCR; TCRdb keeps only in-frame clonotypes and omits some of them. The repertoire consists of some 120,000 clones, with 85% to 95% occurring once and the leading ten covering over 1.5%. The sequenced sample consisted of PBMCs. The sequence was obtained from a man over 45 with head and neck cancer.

The DNA of the CDR3 is TGTGCCAGCAGCTTGGCGGGGGTTAGGGCCGCTGAAGCTTTCTTT. It yields the protein CASSLAGVRAAEAFF. The chain uses TRBV5-6 and TRBJ1-1, with TRBD1 as a possible D gene (5 bases). V was pared by 0 bases and J by 6 bases, with 15 bases between. The CDR3 sequence is 15 residues long. Germline lookup yields CDR1 SGHDT and CDR2 YYEEEE.